These 28 T cell receptor beta chains share one sample of origin, sequenced in a study of OX40 agonist ivuxolimab in advanced cancers. TCRdb keeps only in-frame clones here, not all; method: immunoSEQ multiplex PCR. The data contain approximately 80,000 clones, around 94% of them singletons. The material was CD4+ or CD8+ T cells sorted from blood, obtained in a trial of the OX40 agonist ivuxolimab. The receptor set was obtained from an adult with an advanced solid tumor such as melanoma, head and neck, liver or kidney cancer.

V and J are TRBV27 and TRBJ2-5; 7 bases match TRBD1. The germline V gene encodes CDR1 MNHEY and CDR2 SMNVEV (reference sequence). The V segment lost 5 bases and the J segment 5 bases; nucleotides outside the gene matches: 8. The CDR3 sequence is 14 residues long. The CDR3 here is CASSPGQTVETQYF. CDR3 coding DNA: TGTGCCAGCAGTCCGGGACAGACTGTGGAGACCCAGTACTTC.

The chain joins TRBV19 to TRBJ2-1; possibly TRBD2 for D (6 bases). V was cut by 3 bases and J by 6 bases, with 6 bases left in between. CDR1 is LNHDA and CDR2 is SQIVND in the germline V gene (reference sequence). This CDR3 is built from 12 residues. CDR3 sequence reads: CASSMEGNEQFF. DNA of the CDR3: TGTGCCAGTAGTATGGAGGGCAATGAGCAGTTCTTC. Complete variable domain (other parts from reference TRBV19 and TRBJ2-1): DGGITQSPKYLFRKEGQNVTLSCEQNLNHDAMYWYRQDPGQGLRLIYYSQIVNDFQKGDIAEGYSVSREKKESFPLTVTSAQKNPTAFYLCASSMEGNEQFFGPGTRLTVL.

The genes are TRBV5-6 and TRBJ2-5; D not resolved. V was pared by 0 bases and J by 5 bases, with 11 bases between. The germline gives CDR1 SGHDT, CDR2 YYEEEE. The length of the CDR3 is 14 residues. DNA of the CDR3: TGTGCCAGCAGCTTGGGACACCCCGGGGAGACCCAGTACTTC. It specifies CASSLGHPGETQYF.

This chain links TRBV7-9 with TRBJ2-7; TRBD2 agrees at 7 bases. The CDR3 extends over 14 amino acids. Germline V gives CDR1 SEHNR, CDR2 FQNEAQ (reference sequence). V lost 3 bases, J lost 1 base, and 3 bases stayed unmatched. In nucleotides, the CDR3 is TGTGCCAGCAGCTTTAGCGGGTCATCCTACGAGCAGTACTTC. This encodes CASSFSGSSYEQYF.

This chain uses TRBV5-4 with TRBJ2-1; D not resolved. CDR1 and CDR2 from the germline V gene are SGHNT and YYREEE (reference sequence). The ends were cut back, 0 bases at V and 8 bases at J, with 15 bases in the middle. This CDR3 has 15 amino acids. The CDR3 is CASSLVMSTQDEQFF. For the CDR3, the DNA is TGTGCCAGCAGCTTGGTGATGTCAACTCAAGATGAGCAGTTCTTC.

Written as DNA, the CDR3 is TGTGCCAGCAGTTACTATTCCTACGAGCAGTACTTC. Translating gives CASSYYSYEQYF. The V call is TRBV28, the J call TRBJ2-7; D gene ambiguous. The CDR3 length is 12 residues. Deletions cut 4 bases from V and 1 base from J, with 5 bases between. Per the germline V gene, CDR1 is MDHEN and CDR2 is SYDVKM.

The V and J genes are TRBV13 and TRBJ2-7, with TRBD1 identical over 8 bases. The CDR3 is 13 residues long. V lost 5 bases and J lost 5; bases outside the gene matches: 5. Germline V lookup: CDR1 PRHDT, CDR2 FYEKMQ (reference sequence). This chain's CDR3 is CASSPRQGNEQYF. The CDR3 DNA reads TGTGCCAGCAGCCCCCGACAGGGGAACGAGCAGTACTTC.

The CDR3 reads CASSSRQGVPLTDTQYF. The CDR3 DNA follows: TGTGCCAGCAGCTCAAGACAGGGAGTTCCCCTCACAGATACGCAGTATTTT. V is TRBV7-9 and J is TRBJ2-3; 7 bases map to TRBD1. This CDR3 spans 17 amino acids. Per germline, CDR1 SEHNR and CDR2 FQNEAQ (reference sequence). J was trimmed by 2 bases and V by 4 bases; bases with no gene match: 12.

This chain connects TRBV2 to TRBJ1-3, with a tentative D call TRBD1 (6 bases). CDR3 size: 15 residues. The germline V and J ends were trimmed by 6 bases and 0 bases, with 12 bases remaining between them. CDR1 is SNHLY, CDR2 FYNNEI, per germline. CDR3 sequence reads: CASRLDSRSGNTIYF. CDR3 in DNA: TGTGCCAGCAGACTGGACAGCCGCTCTGGAAACACCATATATTTT.

This rearrangement joins TRBV5-4 to TRBJ2-7; tentative D call: TRBD2 (6 bases). Trimming shortened V by 4 bases and J by 1 base, and 9 bases separated the two germline ends. The CDR3 runs to 13 residues. Per the germline V gene, CDR1 is SGHNT and CDR2 is YYREEE (reference sequence). The DNA for the CDR3 is TGTGCCAGCAGCGAGACTAGATCCTACGAGCAGTACTTC. Protein: CASSETRSYEQYF. The variable domain in full, completed from reference TRBV5-4 and TRBJ2-7, reads ETGVTQSPTHLIKTRGQQVTLRCSSQSGHNTVSWYQQALGQGPQFIFQYYREEENGRGNFPPRFSGLQFPNYSSELNVNALELDDSALYLCASSETRSYEQYFGPGTRLTVT.

This clone was seen once. The chain recombines TRBV27 with TRBJ2-3; 8 bases match TRBD2. J was trimmed by 3 bases and V by 5 bases; bases with no gene match: 4. Germline CDR1 MNHEY, CDR2 SMNVEV (reference sequence). CDR3 length: 14 residues. CDR3: CASSGREGTDTQYF. In DNA form, the CDR3 reads TGTGCCAGCAGTGGACGGGAGGGGACAGATACGCAGTATTTT.

This chain joins TRBV7-9 and TRBJ1-2; D gene unclear. Per germline, CDR1 SEHNR and CDR2 FQNEAQ (reference sequence). V was trimmed by 1 base and J by 5 bases, leaving 14 bases between them. The CDR3 sequence is 15 residues long. CDR3 loop: CASSLVGELDYGYTF. Here the CDR3 DNA reads TGTGCCAGCAGCTTAGTCGGGGAGTTAGATTATGGCTACACCTTC.

V is TRBV7-8 and J is TRBJ2-1; D gene unclear. This CDR3 contains 12 residues. Germline CDR1 is SGHVS and CDR2 is FQNEAQ. Trimming shortened V by 1 base and J by 6 bases, and 4 bases separated the two germline ends. The CDR3 sequence: CASSLEGNEQFF. CDR3 DNA sequence: TGTGCCAGCAGCTTAGAGGGCAATGAGCAGTTCTTC.

The chain recombines TRBV6-5 with TRBJ2-5; 7 bases line up with TRBD2. There are 15 residues in the CDR3. CDR1 is MNHEY and CDR2 is SVGAGI in the germline V gene. The J segment lost 4 bases and the V segment lost 0 bases, leaving 5 bases of the junction unmatched. This chain's CDR3 is CASSYSGGSGETQYF. Here the CDR3 DNA reads TGTGCCAGCAGTTACTCCGGGGGGTCCGGAGAGACCCAGTACTTC.

The V and J genes are TRBV6-1 and TRBJ1-2; perhaps TRBD1 as D (5 bases). V lost 1 base and J 2 bases, leaving 17 bases between the germline ends. Germline CDR1 and CDR2: MNHNS and SASEGT. This CDR3 has 17 amino acids. The CDR3 DNA sequence: TGTGCCAGCAGTGAAGTGGGGGGGGTTAGCATAAACTATGGCTACACCTTC. This gives the protein CASSEVGGVSINYGYTF.

The chain carries TRBV27 and TRBJ2-7; 9 positions match TRBD2. The length of the CDR3 is 16 residues. The junction had 7 bases not matched to a gene; V was cut back by 0 bases and J by 4 bases. Germline CDR1 MNHEY, CDR2 SMNVEV (reference sequence). CDR3 coding DNA: TGTGCCAGCAGTTTATCGCGGGGGGGCAAGGAGTACGAGCAGTACTTC. It is translated as CASSLSRGGKEYEQYF.

The rearrangement uses TRBV11-3 and TRBJ2-5; TRBD1 might be the D (5 bases). The DNA end is more similar to TRBJ2-7, so the J call may be wrong. The CDR3 sequence is 12 residues long. Germline V CDR1 and CDR2: SGHNT, YENEEA. CDR3 DNA: TGTGCCAGCAGCTCCCAGGGAAGCGAGCAGTACTTC. As protein: CASSSQGSEQYF.

The J gene is TRBJ2-7, the V gene TRBV7-2; 13 bases are a match to TRBD2. Trimming at V came to 0 bases and at J to 7 bases, leaving 9 bases not matched to a gene. This CDR3 comprises 17 residues. CDR1 SGHTA and CDR2 FQGNSA come from the germline V gene. DNA of the CDR3: TGTGCCAGCAGCTTAGCAGTAACTAGCGGGGGGGCCTCGGAGCAGTACTTC. Translated, it gives CASSLAVTSGGASEQYF.

The CDR3 coding sequence is TGTGCCAGCGGCGGACTAGCGGGGACCACAGATACGCAGTATTTT. This encodes CASGGLAGTTDTQYF. This chain joins TRBV27 and TRBJ2-3; 12 bases agree with TRBD2. Germline V lookup: CDR1 MNHEY, CDR2 SMNVEV (reference sequence). The length of the CDR3 is 15 residues. Trimming at V came to 8 bases and at J to 2 bases, leaving 5 bases not matched to a gene.

This clone was seen just once. V gene TRBV21-1 combines with J gene TRBJ1-1; whether TRBD1, the table's D call, matches the DNA was not checked. TRBV21-1 is a pseudogene segment. This CDR3 is built from 13 residues. CDR3 coding DNA: TGTGCCAGCAGCAAAGCCAGGGAAATTGAAGCTTTCTTT. Translating gives CASSKAREIEAFF.

The rearrangement uses TRBV6-6 and TRBJ2-1; D gene ambiguous. Germline CDR1 and CDR2: MNHNY and SVGAGI (reference sequence). V gave up 4 bases and J gave up 9 bases, with 7 bases separating them. The CDR3 runs to 11 residues. Written as DNA, the CDR3 is TGTGCCAGCAGTTTTGGAAGTGAGCAGTTCTTC. This translates into CASSFGSEQFF.

This sequence joins TRBV28 and TRBJ2-2; maybe TRBD1 (5 bases). The V end lost 3 bases, the J end lost 2 bases, and 7 bases lay between the germline ends. Germline CDR1 MDHEN, CDR2 SYDVKM. There are 14 residues in the CDR3. CDR3 coding DNA: TGTGCCAGCAGTTTCCGGACAAACACCGGGGAGCTGTTTTTT. Its protein is CASSFRTNTGELFF.

This chain links TRBV18 with TRBJ1-2; 10 bases are a match to TRBD1. Per germline, CDR1 KGHSH and CDR2 LQKENI. Trimming cost V 3 bases and J 8 bases; bases outside gene matches: 12. The CDR3 has 16 amino acids. The DNA for the CDR3 is TGTGCCAGCTCACCGCTACCGGGACAGGGGTCGGAAGGCTACACCTTC. This translates into CASSPLPGQGSEGYTF.

This rearrangement joins TRBV27 to TRBJ1-4; no clear D. Germline V gene sequence: CDR1 MNHEY, CDR2 SMNVEV (reference sequence). The CDR3 is made up of 16 amino acids. Trimming removed 6 bases from V and 5 bases from J, with 19 bases in between. CDR3 in amino acids: CASSNTPAVLNEKLFF. CDR3 coding DNA: TGTGCCAGCAGCAATACCCCCGCGGTGCTCAATGAAAAACTGTTTTTT.

The chain uses TRBV5-6 and TRBJ1-5; D may be TRBD1 (6 bases). The CDR3 contains 14 residues. V shed 4 bases and J shed 3 bases, with 11 bases lying between them. Germline CDR1 and CDR2: SGHDT and YYEEEE. As DNA, the CDR3 is TGTGCCAGCAGCAGTACAGGGTTCAATCAGCCCCAGCATTTT. Amino acids: CASSSTGFNQPQHF.

Points on this clone: This specimen includes other DNA sequences encoding the same CDR3. The chain combines TRBV10-1 with TRBJ2-7; no clear D gene. Per germline, CDR1 WNHNN and CDR2 SYGVQD (reference sequence). V lost 2 bases and J lost 0, with 2 bases in between. This CDR3 region has 12 residues. CDR3 nucleotides: TGCGCCAGCAGTGAGGGCTCCTACGAGCAGTACTTC. This sequence encodes CASSEGSYEQYF.

This clone has just one count. The sample holds other DNA sequences that translate to the same CDR3. This chain joins TRBV7-9 and TRBJ1-2; no firm D call. V lost 2 bases, J lost 0 bases, and 10 bases lay in between. The CDR3 has 15 amino acids. Germline assignment: CDR1 SEHNR and CDR2 FQNEAQ (reference sequence). This chain's CDR3 is CASSLSPAANYGYTF. CDR3 DNA: TGTGCCAGCAGCTTAAGCCCCGCGGCTAACTATGGCTACACCTTC.

The V gene is TRBV5-1, the J gene TRBJ2-5; the D is unclear. V was trimmed by 3 bases and J by 5 bases, leaving 11 bases between them. Looked up from germline, CDR1 is SGHRS and CDR2 is YFSETQ. The CDR3 extends over 13 amino acids. CDR3 sequence reads: CASSSLSWETQYF. CDR3 in DNA: TGCGCCAGCAGCTCGTTGAGTTGGGAGACCCAGTACTTC.